The present TCR beta chain was sequenced within a study of cytomegalovirus exposure and HLA in healthy donors. The length of the CDR3 is 16 residues. The germline gives CDR1 LGHNT, CDR2 FRNRAP. Between the trimmed V and J ends, which lost 0 bases and 0 bases, there was a span of 9 bases. Both 60 Vbeta primers and 13 Jbeta primers went into the PCR. Assay used: immunoSEQ multiplex PCR; TCRdb lists only in-frame clones, some missing. The data contain around 40,000 clones, 50% to 75% of them seen just once; the ten biggest clones take up 8.7%. This clonotype was sampled from a human donor in good health. Input material: PBMCs. J is TRBJ1-5 and V is TRBV12-5; D is possibly TRBD1 (5 bases). The CDR3: CASGLVRGDSNQPQHF. The CDR3 DNA is TGTGCTAGTGGTTTGGTACGGGGGGATAGCAATCAGCCCCAGCATTTT.